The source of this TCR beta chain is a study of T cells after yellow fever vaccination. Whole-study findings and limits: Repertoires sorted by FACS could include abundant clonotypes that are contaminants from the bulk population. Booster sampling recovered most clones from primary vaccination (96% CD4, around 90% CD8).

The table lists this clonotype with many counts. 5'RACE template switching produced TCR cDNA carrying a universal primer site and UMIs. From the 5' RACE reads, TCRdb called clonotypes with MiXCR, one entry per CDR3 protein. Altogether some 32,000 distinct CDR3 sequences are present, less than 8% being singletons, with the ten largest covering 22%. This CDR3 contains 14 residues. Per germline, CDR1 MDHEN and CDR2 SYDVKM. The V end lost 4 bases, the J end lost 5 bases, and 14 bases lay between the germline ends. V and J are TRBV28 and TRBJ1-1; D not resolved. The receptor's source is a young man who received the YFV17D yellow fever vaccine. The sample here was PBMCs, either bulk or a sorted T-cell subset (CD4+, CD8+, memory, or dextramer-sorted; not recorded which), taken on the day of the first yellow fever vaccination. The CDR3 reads CASSYPTRRTEAFF. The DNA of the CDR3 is TGTGCCAGCAGTTATCCGACAAGGAGGACTGAAGCTTTCTTT.